This TCR beta chain was identified during a study of blood T cell repertoires in COVID-19 (dated by TCRdb to the early 2020s). Some background on the complete study: Samples from collaborators originated in the United States, Italy and Spain and spanned both the acute and convalescent phases of COVID-19. The prospective study material was composed of cDNA or gDNA derived from T cells, B-cell-depleted T cells, or PBMCs. Subjects who had been exposed to COVID-19, were actively infected with it, or had recovered from it provided the deeply sampled blood TCRbeta repertoires that made up the dataset. The repertoires were released in a freely available public database meant as a resource for research on the immune response to SARS-CoV-2. Samples were obtained from the ongoing ImmuneRACE study (first 160 participants) and from some 1,200 subjects provided by 6 global collaborators. A de-identified subject ID, COVID-19 status, age in years and sex were almost always included in the sample metadata. HLA class I and class II types, where available, came from metadata supplied by the sample provider rather than from assay-based typing. The full study reports these points: Clinical and demographic metadata were provided uncurated, with the amount varying by source and participant.

TCRbeta CDR3 regions were amplified from genomic DNA using the immunoSEQ Assay, a bias-controlled multiplex PCR. In the authors' own workflow: Within the assay, amplification of reference gene primers was used to estimate how many nucleated cells each sample contained. To quantify the absolute abundance of each unique TCRbeta CDR3 rearrangement, sequence reads were collapsed and filtered. Productive Simpson clonality was computed per sample as the square root of Simpson's diversity index over productive rearrangements. TCRdb carries this immuneACCESS record with in-frame sequences only. Its versions omit some clonotypes, under half of them owing to an unresolved V gene in the studies checked, with the rest unexplained. The DNA was the basis for D and trimming; V, J and clone size are from that table. In this sample the table shows 100,000 to 150,000 clones, 55% to 75% of which occur a single time. The ten biggest clones cover under 0.95% of the sample.

This clone was detected a few times. What antigen it recognizes has not been identified. No qualities accompany the bases; no much larger clone lies one base away. Collaborating institutions collected whole blood in K2EDTA tubes following their own protocols. For TCRbeta analysis, collaborators shipped samples as frozen whole blood, isolated PBMCs, or DNA extracted from either of those sample types. Sequencing used peripheral blood. The sequence came from a human donor with acute or convalescent COVID-19. The donor label of this sample is uncertain.

The nucleotides read TGTGCCAGCAAGGGGACAGAGGTAGAAAAACTGTTTTTT. This encodes CASKGTEVEKLFF. The chain couples TRBV2 to TRBJ1-4, with 7 central nucleotides matching TRBD1. The CDR3, cysteine through phenylalanine, is 13 amino acids long. The DNA shown is the 39-base CDR3, in frame from base 1. Here V drops 7 bases and J drops 8 bases, and the junction holds 7 bases not matched to any gene. Per the germline V gene, SNHLY is the CDR1 and FYNNEI is the CDR2. The full variable domain, with segments outside the CDR3 supplied by the reference TRBV2 and TRBJ1-4 proteins, appears as EPEVTQTPSHQVTQMGQEVILRCVPISNHLYFYWYRQILGQKVEFLVSFYNNEISEKSEIFDDQFSVERPDGSNFTLKIRSTKLEDSAMYFCASKGTEVEKLFFGSGTQLSVL.